The rows below give T cell receptor beta chains drawn from one sample of a study of low-dose radiotherapy and immunotherapy resistance in tumors. TCRdb processed the reads anew with MiXCR; each CDR3 protein has one entry. The sample gives 95,000 to 100,000 distinct CDR3 sequences, around 20% of which show up once; over 4% is in the top ten. Here the sequenced sample was PBMCs, taken after low-dose radiotherapy plus immunotherapy. These receptors all come from a male donor with prostate cancer. The CDR3 runs from the conserved cysteine through the conserved F or W. The D gene is left open where the match is weak. Not all rows give a size; the values are once, few, many and, for expanded clones, a class.

>-|-|TRBV2|TRBJ2-2
TGTGCCAGCACCGTTCAACCCGACAAGAACACCGGGGAGCTGTTTTTT
CASTVQPDKNTGELFF
>many|-|TRBV4-1|TRBJ2-3
TGCGCCAGCAGCCAAGTCGGAACAGATACGCAGTATTTT
CASSQVGTDTQYF
>many|-|TRBV7-2|TRBJ2-7
TGTGCCAGCAGCTTAGTTCTAGGGGGAGCCTACGAGCAGTACTTC
CASSLVLGGAYEQYF
>-|TRBD1|TRBV12-3/TRBV12-4|TRBJ1-4
TGTGCCAGCAGCTCGGGACAGGGAGAAGTTGCAACTAATGAAAAACTGTTTTTT
CASSSGQGEVATNEKLFF
>-|-|TRBV6-2/TRBV6-3|TRBJ2-4
TGTGCCAGCTGGGGGAACGAAAACATTCAGTACTTC
CASWGNENIQYF
>many|-|TRBV6-1|TRBJ1-6
TGTGCCAGCAGTGAAAACCGCGGGGGTAGGAATTCACCCCTCCACTTT
CASSENRGGRNSPLHF
>many|-|TRBV27|TRBJ1-4
TGTGCCAGCAGTTCCCTTTCCTACGAGTGGCAGGATGAAAAACTGTTTTTT
CASSSLSYEWQDEKLFF
>many|-|TRBV10-3|TRBJ1-5
TGTGCCTGGCAGGGACGGAGCAATCAGCCCCAGCATTTT
CAWQGRSNQPQHF
>many|-|TRBV6-5|TRBJ1-5
TGTGCCAGCAGTTACTCTAGGGAGGGTCAGCCCCAGCATTTT
CASSYSREGQPQHF
>-|TRBD2|TRBV6-2/TRBV6-3|TRBJ2-7
TGTGCCAGCAGTCTCGCTAGCGGGAGGGCCCTCGAGCAGTACTTC
CASSLASGRALEQYF
>many|-|TRBV7-9|TRBJ1-5
TGTGCCAGCGAGGGGGGCGATAATCAGCCCCAGCATTTT
CASEGGDNQPQHF
>once|TRBD1|TRBV23-1|TRBJ1-2
TGCGCCAGCAGTCTGTGGACAGGTTTTCGGGGCTACACCTTC
CASSLWTGFRGYTF
>few|-|TRBV6-2/TRBV6-3|TRBJ2-1
TGTGCCAGCGCCGTGAGCTCCTACAATGAGCAGTTCTTC
CASAVSSYNEQFF
>-|-|TRBV9|TRBJ1-1
TGTGCCAGCAGCCCCCGTAGAGGAGGTGTCGGGGAAGCTTTCTTT
CASSPRRGGVGEAFF
>many|TRBD2|TRBV20-1|TRBJ2-2
TGCAGTGCTAGTAGCGGGGGCGGGACCGGGGAGCTGTTTTTT
CSASSGGGTGELFF
>-|-|TRBV29-1|TRBJ2-7
TGCAGCGTTGACGGAGCGGGGACAGGTGAATCCTACGAGCAGTACTTC
CSVDGAGTGESYEQYF
>-|TRBD2|TRBV28|TRBJ2-1
TGTGCCAGCGGGTCTGGGACTAGCCTCTACAATGAGCAGTTCTTC
CASGSGTSLYNEQFF
>many|-|TRBV3-1|TRBJ2-2
TGTGCCAGCAGCCACGTTTCCGGGGAGCTGTTTTTT
CASSHVSGELFF
>many|TRBD1|TRBV4-1|TRBJ1-2
TGCGCCAGCAGCCAAGTCGGACAGGGGGCGCTGGTTGGCTACACCTTC
CASSQVGQGALVGYTF
>many|-|TRBV4-1|TRBJ1-2
TGCGCCAGCAGCCAAGACCCGGGCTATGGCTACACCTTC
CASSQDPGYGYTF
>many|-|TRBV14|TRBJ1-2
TGTGCCAGCAGCCAAGGCCTCGGCGGCTACACCTTC
CASSQGLGGYTF
>many|-|TRBV29-1|TRBJ2-1
TGCAGCGTTGAAGTCGCCGGGACTTTCTACTCCTACAATGAGCAGTTCTTC
CSVEVAGTFYSYNEQFF
>many|-|TRBV7-9|TRBJ2-3
TGTGCCAGCAGATCCGGGACGGGTTCAGATACGCAGTATTTT
CASRSGTGSDTQYF
>many|TRBD2|TRBV20-1|TRBJ2-1
TGCAGTGCCCCTGCCTCAAGCGGGGGGCTCGAGCAGTTCTTC
CSAPASSGGLEQFF
>-|-|TRBV5-1|TRBJ1-1
TGCGCCAGCAGCTTGGCCGGCAGGGCGAACACTGAAGCTTTCTTT
CASSLAGRANTEAFF
>many|-|TRBV21-1|TRBJ1-5
TGTGCCAGCAGCAAAGCCATTGGACAGGGATCAGATAGCAATCAGCCCCAGCATTTT
CASSKAIGQGSDSNQPQHF
>many|-|TRBV20-1|TRBJ2-3
TGCAGTGCTAGAGATTCCAGGTTGGCTAGCACAGATACGCAGTATTTT
CSARDSRLASTDTQYF
>few|TRBD2|TRBV12-3/TRBV12-4|TRBJ2-5
TGTGCCAGCAGTCCAGGGACTAGCGGGGTGGAGACCCAGTACTTC
CASSPGTSGVETQYF
>-|TRBD2|TRBV20-1|TRBJ2-7
TGCAGTGCTTCGGCCCCTAGCGGGGGGACATACGAGCAGTACTTC
CSASAPSGGTYEQYF
>many|TRBD2|TRBV3-1|TRBJ2-1
TGTGCCAGCAGCCAGGGCGGGGGGGCCTACAATGAGCAGTTCTTC
CASSQGGGAYNEQFF
>many|-|TRBV6-5|TRBJ1-2
TGTGCCAGCTTCGTTGGGGGCTATGGCTACACCTTC
CASFVGGYGYTF
>many|-|TRBV19|TRBJ1-4
TGTGCCAGTAGTACTCCAGGGGCTGCAACTAATGAAAAACTGTTTTTT
CASSTPGAATNEKLFF
>many|-|TRBV20-1|TRBJ2-1
TGCGGGGGGAGACAGGGTAGCGGTGAGCAGTTCTTC
CGGRQGSGEQFF
>many|-|TRBV7-2|TRBJ1-3
TGTGCCAGCAGCGATAACATAGCGAGGAGCACCATATATTTT
CASSDNIARSTIYF
>many|TRBD1|TRBV7-2|TRBJ1-1
TGTGCCAGCAGCTCCCGGGACAGGGTAGAGAGCACTGAAGCTTTCTTT
CASSSRDRVESTEAFF
>-|-|TRBV5-4|TRBJ2-5
TGTGCCAGCAGCTTGGGACAGTCTCAAGAGACCCGGTACTTC
CASSLGQSQETRYF
>many|-|TRBV7-8|TRBJ1-2
TGTGCCAGCAGCTCAGGGGTGCACTATGGCTACACCTTC
CASSSGVHYGYTF
>few|-|TRBV5-1|TRBJ1-5
TGCGCCAGCAGCTTCATGGGGATAGGGAATCAGCCCCAGCATTTT
CASSFMGIGNQPQHF
>many|TRBD2|TRBV6-1|TRBJ2-2
TGTGCCAGCAGCCTCTCTAGCGGACGGCGGGAGCTGTTTTTT
CASSLSSGRRELFF
>-|-|TRBV5-1|TRBJ2-3
TGCGCCAGCAGCTTGAGGCGGGCCAGCACAGATACGCAGTATTTT
CASSLRRASTDTQYF
>many|-|TRBV2|TRBJ2-7
TGTGCCAGCAGTGAAGAACTCGGCGAGCAGTACTTC
CASSEELGEQYF
>many|-|TRBV20-1|TRBJ1-1
TGCAGTGCTAGAGATGGGGGACAATGGACTGAAGCTTTCTTT
CSARDGGQWTEAFF
>-|-|TRBV5-1|TRBJ1-4
TGCGCCAGCACCTACTCGGACCGCGGGGAAAAACTGTTTTTT
CASTYSDRGEKLFF
>many|-|TRBV7-3|TRBJ2-1
TGTGCCAGCAGCTCTCAGGGGGGGGGCTTCCACAATGAGCAGTTCTTC
CASSSQGGGFHNEQFF
>-|TRBD2|TRBV6-2/TRBV6-3|TRBJ2-1
TGTGCCAGCAGAGAACTAGCGGGAGCCTACAATGAGCAGTTCTTC
CASRELAGAYNEQFF
>many|-|TRBV29-1|TRBJ1-1
TGCAGCGTTGTGCCCTGGGGCACTGAAGCTTTCTTT
CSVVPWGTEAFF
>many|-|TRBV6-5|TRBJ2-3
TGTGCCAGCAGTACAGACCGTTCCTGGACAGATACGCAGTATTTT
CASSTDRSWTDTQYF
>many|-|TRBV7-8|TRBJ2-5
TGTGCCAGCAGCTTAGTGGCAAATTTAGAGACCCAGTACTTC
CASSLVANLETQYF
>many|TRBD1|TRBV15|TRBJ1-5
TGTGCCACCAGCAGGGAGACAGGGCGCCCCGGACAGCCCCAGCATTTT
CATSRETGRPGQPQHF
>many|TRBD2|TRBV20-1|TRBJ2-3
TGCAGTGCTAGACCTAGCGGGCTCACAGATACGCAGTATTTT
CSARPSGLTDTQYF
>many|TRBD1|TRBV25-1|TRBJ2-5
TGTGCCAGCAGTGACACCGGGACAGGGAGAATGAAGACCCAGTACTTC
CASSDTGTGRMKTQYF
>many|-|TRBV19|TRBJ2-7
TGTGCCAGTAGTCGGACAGTCGGCTACGAGCAGTACTTC
CASSRTVGYEQYF
>many|TRBD1|TRBV2|TRBJ2-5
TGTGCCAGCAGTGACACGACAGGGTTGGAGACCCAGTACTTC
CASSDTTGLETQYF
>many|-|TRBV25-1|TRBJ1-3
TGTGCCAGCAGTGAATATCGGTCAGGGGCGGGGAACACCATATATTTT
CASSEYRSGAGNTIYF
>many|TRBD2|TRBV7-2|TRBJ2-3
TGTGCCAGCAGTTCCTCGGGGGGTTCCTATACGCAGTATTTT
CASSSSGGSYTQYF